This TCR beta chain was profiled in a study of tumor-infiltrating lymphocytes in localized non-small cell lung cancer. Study context: Tumor tissue and non-adjacent uninvolved lung came from each patient.

In regard to this clone: Its specificity is not known.

Findings of the study overall: No T-cell fraction difference was seen between IM1 and IM2 tumors.

Clones were read by immunoSEQ multiplex PCR, and TCRdb kept only the in-frame ones, dropping some. The sample comprises more than 2,000 clones, about 53% of which are singletons, and roughly 13% rests with the top ten. The sequence came from a human donor with non-small cell lung cancer. Some clones in this sample may be carry-over from other donors' samples. Sequenced input: uninvolved lung tissue not adjacent to the tumor.

CDR3 loop: CSVGDFSYEQYF. CDR3 in DNA: TGCAGCGTTGGGGACTTTTCCTACGAGCAGTACTTC. The rearrangement joins TRBV29-1 to TRBJ2-7; a possible D gene is TRBD2 (6 bases). V shed 4 bases and J shed 1 base, with 8 bases lying between them. CDR3 length: 12 amino acids. Germline CDR1 and CDR2: SQVTM and ANQGSEA.